Listed here are 8 T cell receptor beta chains from one sample, sequenced in a study of OX40 agonist ivuxolimab in advanced cancers. Library preparation was by the immunoSEQ multiplex PCR assay. TCRdb holds this immuneACCESS table with in-frame rearrangements only. Some clones are missing; in checked studies, unresolved V genes explain under half, and the rest has no known cause. This sample lists about 68,000 clones; around 87% were detected once. The top ten clonotypes cover less than 1% of the sample. Specimen: CD4+ or CD8+ T cells sorted from blood, collected in a trial of the OX40 agonist ivuxolimab. These receptor sequences come from an adult with an advanced solid tumor such as melanoma, head and neck, liver or kidney cancer.

V gene TRBV2 combines with J gene TRBJ2-1; TRBD2 matches at 7 bases. Germline CDR1 is SNHLY and CDR2 is FYNNEI. V lost 7 bases to trimming and J lost 7 bases; unmatched junction nucleotides: 13. The CDR3 has 15 residues. CDR3 region: CASKIMGEGYNEQFF. Here the CDR3 DNA reads TGTGCCAGCAAAATTATGGGGGAGGGATATAATGAGCAGTTCTTC.

This sequence joins TRBV15 and TRBJ2-3; D unclear. Germline CDR1 and CDR2: LNHNV and YYDKDF (reference sequence). This CDR3 comprises 12 residues. V was pared by 1 base and J by 2 bases, with 1 base between. The chain's CDR3 is CATSRATDTQYF. DNA for the CDR3: TGTGCCACCAGCAGAGCCACAGATACGCAGTATTTT.

J is TRBJ2-1 and V is TRBV2; no clear D gene. The V and J ends lost 8 bases and 3 bases respectively, with 14 bases between them. CDR1 is SNHLY, CDR2 FYNNEI, per germline. CDR3 length: 14 amino acids. CDR3 amino acids: CASRGPDFYNEQFF. CDR3 DNA: TGTGCCAGCCGCGGCCCTGATTTCTACAATGAGCAGTTCTTC.

In DNA form, the CDR3 reads TGTGCCAGCAGCTTAGAAGTCATTCAGTACTTC. Protein: CASSLEVIQYF. The V and J genes are TRBV7-9 and TRBJ2-4; D uncertain. This CDR3 has 11 residues. The germline V gene has CDR1 SEHNR and CDR2 FQNEAQ (reference sequence). Trimming took off 1 base at V and 9 bases at J, with 4 bases between the two ends.

The V gene is TRBV7-9, the J gene TRBJ1-4; D not certain. CDR3 size: 14 residues. Germline V gene lookup returns CDR1 SEHNR and CDR2 FQNEAQ (reference sequence). V dropped 5 bases and J dropped 8 bases, with 15 bases sitting between them. CDR3: CASSQEPKDEKLFF. The CDR3 DNA sequence: TGTGCCAGCAGCCAGGAACCTAAGGACGAAAAACTGTTTTTT.

J is TRBJ2-7 and V is TRBV27; D assignment may be TRBD1 or TRBD2 (5 bases each). The V and J ends lost 6 bases and 0 bases respectively, with 12 bases between them. Germline CDR1 is MNHEY and CDR2 is SMNVEV (reference sequence). CDR3 length: 14 amino acids. The DNA for the CDR3 is TGTGCCAGCAGCCTCAAGGGGAGCTCCTACGAGCAGTACTTC. Amino acid sequence: CASSLKGSSYEQYF.

The genes are TRBV5-1 and TRBJ1-1; no definite D call. With 4 bases removed from V and 11 bases from J, the gap between germline ends came to 18 bases. The CDR3 runs 13 residues. CDR1 SGHRS and CDR2 YFSETQ come from the germline V gene. The CDR3 DNA sequence: TGCGCCAGCAGCCCGGGTTACGTTGTTGGGGCTTTCTTT. Translated, it gives CASSPGYVVGAFF.

The rearrangement links TRBV6-5 to TRBJ2-1; no clear D gene. Per the germline V gene, CDR1 is MNHEY and CDR2 is SVGAGI. The CDR3 spans 11 residues. V lost 2 bases to trimming and J lost 10 bases, with 6 bases between them. The CDR3 sequence: CASSYMGEQFF. The CDR3 nucleotides are TGTGCCAGCAGTTACATGGGCGAGCAGTTCTTC.